This T cell receptor beta chain was captured by sequencing in a study of T cells in localized non-small cell lung cancer. Whole-study results and caveats: Greater blood T cell density accompanied longer overall survival. In adjacent lung, a median roughly 60 of the top 100 tumor clones were found. Uninvolved adjacent lung had the highest recorded T cell clonality, with tumor below it. A single tumor region was sequenced, leaving heterogeneity possible.

On this clone: The antigen remains unidentified.

This CDR3 spans 13 amino acids. Germline CDR1 is SGHRS and CDR2 is YFSETQ. The V gene lost 0 bases and the J gene lost 3 bases, with 6 bases spanning the gap. TCRdb keeps only in-frame clones here, not all; method: immunoSEQ multiplex PCR. Of 75,000 to 95,000 clones detected, approximately 88% appear once; the ten largest clones hold roughly 15%. The starting material was peripheral blood, obtained before any cancer treatment. The clonotype was recovered from a man aged 35 to 69 with stage I squamous cell lung carcinoma. The genes are TRBV5-1 and TRBJ1-1, with D hard to call. The CDR3: CASSLEQDTEAFF. CDR3 nucleotide sequence: TGCGCCAGCAGCTTGGAACAAGACACTGAAGCTTTCTTT.